These T cell receptor beta chains were read from a single sample in a study of T cells in Graves' hyperthyroidism and ophthalmopathy. TCRdb recomputed calls from the multiplex PCR reads with MiXCR, one row per CDR3 protein. The table includes hundreds of thousands of distinct CDR3 sequences, about a fifth detected once. Sequences were obtained from blood. Receptors were obtained from a man younger than 40 with Graves' ophthalmopathy. CDR3s include the opening cysteine and the closing phenylalanine or tryptophan. D genes are given only for firm matches. Clone size is shown for a subset of rows, as once, few, many or a class of expanded clone.

D gene,J gene,clone size,V gene,CDR3 protein,CDR3 DNA
TRBD2,TRBJ2-5,few,TRBV7-9,CASSGSGGTETQYF,TGTGCCAGCAGCGGAAGCGGGGGAACCGAGACCCAGTACTTC
.,TRBJ1-1,.,TRBV4-1,CASKQETPGRNTEAFF,TGCGCCAGCAAGCAGGAAACGCCGGGGAGGAACACTGAAGCTTTCTTT
.,TRBJ2-5,many,TRBV7-9,CASRSGVGETQYF,TGTGCCAGCAGATCGGGAGTAGGGGAGACCCAGTACTTC
.,TRBJ2-7,many,TRBV30,CAWSLRARYEQYF,TGTGCCTGGAGTCTACGGGCCCGCTACGAGCAGTACTTC
.,TRBJ1-2,.,TRBV5-1,CASSLDIGYGYTF,TGCGCCAGCAGCTTGGACATAGGCTATGGCTACACCTTC
.,TRBJ1-5,once,TRBV5-8,CASSLNKGGVGNQPQHF,TGTGCCAGCAGCTTGAACAAGGGAGGGGTGGGCAATCAGCCCCAGCATTTT
TRBD1,TRBJ1-2,few,TRBV6-1,CASNTGAYGYTF,TGTGCCAGCAACACAGGGGCCTATGGCTACACCTTC
.,TRBJ1-2,few,TRBV28,CASSWDTYGYTF,TGTGCCAGCAGTTGGGACACCTATGGCTACACCTTC
.,TRBJ2-3,.,TRBV5-1,CASSFRVETTDTQYF,TGCGCCAGCAGCTTTCGAGTGGAGACCACAGATACGCAGTATTTT
TRBD2,TRBJ2-1,many,TRBV12-5,CASGLRLAGAGYEQFF,TGTGCTAGTGGTCTGCGACTAGCGGGAGCGGGGTATGAGCAGTTCTTC
.,TRBJ1-5,many,TRBV11-2,CASSSLQGQPQHF,TGTGCCAGCAGCTCACTACAGGGTCAGCCCCAGCATTTT
.,TRBJ2-5,once,TRBV3-1,CASSQDTFRRGTQYF,TGTGCCAGCAGCCAAGATACGTTCAGGCGGGGGACCCAGTACTTC
.,TRBJ1-1,few,TRBV4-2,CASSQIVGDEAFF,TGTGCCAGCAGCCAAATTGTGGGGGATGAAGCTTTCTTT
TRBD1,TRBJ2-2,.,TRBV19,CASTNRGEAGELFF,TGTGCCAGTACCAACAGGGGCGAGGCCGGGGAGCTGTTTTTT
.,TRBJ1-1,.,TRBV5-6,CASSLGPLAFF,TGTGCCAGCAGCTTAGGACCTCTAGCTTTCTTT
.,TRBJ2-1,few,TRBV2,CASSKSQGSAYNEQFF,TGTGCCAGCAGTAAGAGCCAGGGGTCGGCCTACAATGAGCAGTTCTTC